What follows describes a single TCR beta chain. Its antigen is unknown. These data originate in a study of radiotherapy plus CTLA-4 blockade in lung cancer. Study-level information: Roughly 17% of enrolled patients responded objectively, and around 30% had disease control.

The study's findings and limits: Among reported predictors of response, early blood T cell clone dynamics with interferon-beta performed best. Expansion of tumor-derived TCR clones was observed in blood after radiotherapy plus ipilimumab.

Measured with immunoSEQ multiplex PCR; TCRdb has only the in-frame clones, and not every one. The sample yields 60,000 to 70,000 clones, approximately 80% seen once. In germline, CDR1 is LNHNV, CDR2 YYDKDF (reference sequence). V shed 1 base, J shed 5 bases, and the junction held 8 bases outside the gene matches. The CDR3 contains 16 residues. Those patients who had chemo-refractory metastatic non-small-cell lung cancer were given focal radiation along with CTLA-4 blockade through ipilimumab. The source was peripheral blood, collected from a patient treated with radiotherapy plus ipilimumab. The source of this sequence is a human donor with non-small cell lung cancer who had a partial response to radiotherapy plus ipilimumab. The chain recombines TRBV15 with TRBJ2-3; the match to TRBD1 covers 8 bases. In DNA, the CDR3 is TGTGCCACCAGCAGAGCGGTTCGGGGGACAGGAGATACGCAGTATTTT. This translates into CATSRAVRGTGDTQYF.